The 9 T cell receptor beta chains below were found in one sample sequenced in a study of blood T cell repertoires in COVID-19. TCRdb keeps only in-frame clones here, not all; method: immunoSEQ multiplex PCR. The table shows a few hundred thousand clones, with 75% to 90% occurring only once. The sequencing input was peripheral blood. The receptors stem from a woman between 40 and 50 years old who had recovered from COVID-19.

This clone has just one count. The CDR3 nucleotides read TGTGCCAGCTCACCAATTCCCGCAGGGGAGCAGTACGTC. Its protein product is CASSPIPAGEQYV. The chain is built from TRBV18 and TRBJ2-7; D possibly corresponds to TRBD1 (5 bases). The germline CDR1 and CDR2 sequences are KGHSH and LQKENI. Trimming stripped 2 bases from V and 7 bases from J, with 12 bases between. The CDR3 spans 13 residues.

This sequence joins TRBV15 and TRBJ1-5, with D unresolved. Germline values: CDR1 LNHNV, CDR2 YYDKDF (reference sequence). The V end was cut by 3 bases, the J end by 10 bases, with 13 bases between. The CDR3 runs to 13 residues. In nucleotides, the CDR3 is TGTGCCACCAGCAGTATCGGGGTCGGACCCCAGCATTTT. The encoded protein is CATSSIGVGPQHF.

The J gene is TRBJ2-2, the V gene TRBV6-2 or TRBV6-3; 7 bases align to TRBD1. Germline trimming cut 6 bases from V and 6 bases from J; bases unmatched to any gene: 1. This CDR3 is built from 12 residues. Germline V gene sequence: CDR1 MNHEY, CDR2 SVGEGT. The CDR3 sequence is CASSQGAGELFF. The CDR3 DNA reads TGTGCCAGCAGCCAGGGGGCCGGGGAGCTGTTTTTT.

The genes are TRBV6-5 and TRBJ1-3; TRBD1 is a possible D gene (5 bases). Between the trimmed V and J ends, which lost 4 bases and 2 bases, there was a span of 9 bases. The CDR3 has 14 amino acids. Germline V gives CDR1 MNHEY, CDR2 SVGAGI. CDR3 bases: TGTGCCAGCAGTTGGGACTCAGCTGGAAACACCATATATTTT. Translation: CASSWDSAGNTIYF.

The rearrangement links TRBV12-5 to TRBJ2-1; possible D gene TRBD2, 6 bases. Trimming cost V 4 bases and J 6 bases, with 16 bases left between them. CDR3 length: 15 amino acids. Looked up from germline, CDR1 is LGHNT and CDR2 is FRNRAP. As DNA, the CDR3 is TGTGCTAGTGGTTCGGATCGGGAGTTATTCAATGAGCAGTTCTTC. It encodes CASGSDRELFNEQFF.

This clone was observed once. The J gene is TRBJ1-6, the V gene TRBV10-3, with D perhaps TRBD1 (6 bases). This CDR3 has 15 amino acids. CDR1 and CDR2 from the germline V gene are ENHRY and SYGVKD. V was shortened by 4 bases and J by 7 bases, with 14 bases between the two germline ends. CDR3 sequence: CAISVNREDNSPLHF. CDR3 sequence (DNA): TGTGCCATCAGTGTGAACAGGGAAGACAATTCACCCCTCCACTTT.

V gene TRBV5-1 combines with J gene TRBJ2-2, with 9 bases fitting TRBD1. Looked up from germline, CDR1 is SGHRS and CDR2 is YFSETQ. The CDR3 consists of 14 residues. Trimming cost V 6 bases and J 6 bases; bases outside gene matches: 6. The CDR3 DNA reads as TGCGCCAGCAACGGACAGGGGTTTGCCGGGGAGCTGTTTTTT. This codes for CASNGQGFAGELFF. The whole variable domain, remainder taken from reference TRBV5-1 and TRBJ2-2, is KAGVTQTPRYLIKTRGQQVTLSCSPISGHRSVSWYQQTPGQGLQFLFEYFSETQRNKGNFPGRFSGRQFSNSRSEMNVSTLELGDSALYLCASNGQGFAGELFFGEGSRLTVL.

The chain recombines TRBV7-2 with TRBJ1-6; 11 bases line up with TRBD1. This CDR3 spans 14 amino acids. The junction had 2 bases not matched to a gene; V was cut back by 6 bases and J by 7 bases. Per germline, CDR1 SGHTA and CDR2 FQGNSA. CDR3 nucleotides: TGTGCCAGCAGAGGGACAGGGGGAAATTCACCCCTCCACTTT. Protein: CASRGTGGNSPLHF.

The chain uses TRBV6-2 or TRBV6-3 and TRBJ2-1; 11 bases agree with TRBD2. V shed 6 bases and J 15 bases; nucleotides not matched to a gene: 10. Germline loops: CDR1 MNHEY, CDR2 SVGEGT. The CDR3 loop spans 13 amino acids. CDR3 residues: CASSPLAGDGPFF. The CDR3 DNA reads as TGTGCCAGCAGCCCACTAGCGGGAGATGGGCCGTTCTTC.